This T cell receptor (beta chain) was identified in a study of regulatory T cells in long-lasting Graves disease. Trimming removed 1 base at V and 1 base at J, with 12 bases between. CDR1 and CDR2 (germline): SNHLY, FYNNEI. The CDR3 extends over 16 amino acids. Building the TCR beta libraries relied on iRepertoire HTBI primers, and CDR3 regions underwent Arm-PCR. TCRdb used MiXCR to reprocess the multiplex PCR reads, holding one entry per CDR3 protein. This table has some 490,000 distinct CDR3 sequences, around 12% appearing once. Time point of the sample: newly diagnosed GD, antithyroid drugs for less than 3 months. Extracted RNA from PBMCs served as the source of the TCR library. This clonotype was seen at least ten times. The data were also submitted as part of a second study, on T cells in Graves' hyperthyroidism and ophthalmopathy. That report adds: Hyperthyroidism was newly diagnosed in patients aged 18 to 65 (duration under 2 months).

J is TRBJ2-3 and V is TRBV2; D might be TRBD2 (7 bases). The sequencing used peripheral blood mononuclear cells (PBMCs), collected at new diagnosis, from a patient treated with antithyroid drugs. The receptor's source is a woman in her twenties or thirties with Graves disease. DNA for the CDR3: TGTGCCAGCAGTGAAGTGGGGGCGGGGGGCACAGATACGCAGTATTTT. Its protein is CASSEVGAGGTDTQYF.